This T cell receptor beta chain was sequenced during a study of read filtering for tumor transcriptome and immune sequencing. The overall study: Patients were around 17 male and some 15 female, mean age 65.9 years, range about 45 to 85. Per sample, TCR-region reads ranged about 4 to 10.27 million by IR-seq, 85 to 1273 by RNA-seq. Study results and limitations: Single-read clonotypes: 80% to 90% of IR-seq clonotypes (approximately 3.7% of reads), roughly 73% of RNA-seq clonotypes (approximately 43% of reads).

The library was built from about 400 ng RNA with molecular barcoded adaptors for alpha/delta and beta/gamma chains. One entry per CDR3 protein, called by TCRdb with MiXCR from the reads. The table has roughly 38,000 distinct CDR3 sequences, approximately 15% seen once. This clonotype was observed many times. The antigen remains unidentified. The receptor's source is a donor aged 40 or over with multiple myeloma. The sample consisted of a population of CD138-negative cells sorted from bone marrow.

The CDR3 region is CASSPLAANEKLFF. DNA for the CDR3: TGTGCCAGCAGCCCGCTTGCAGCTAATGAAAAACTGTTTTTT. The rearrangement joins TRBV2 to TRBJ1-4; D gene uncertain. The CDR3 contains 14 residues. Germline V gives CDR1 SNHLY, CDR2 FYNNEI. Between the trimmed V and J ends, which lost 6 bases and 3 bases, there was a span of 11 bases.